Sequencing of this T cell receptor beta chain was carried out in a study of blood T cell repertoires in COVID-19. Turning to the study itself: Acute-phase and convalescent COVID-19 samples originated in the United States, Italy and Spain. Sources were T cells, B-cell-depleted T cells, or PBMCs; the material itself was cDNA or gDNA.

Authors' analysis steps: Counts of nucleated cells, estimated from reference gene primer amplification, were obtained. Some clones are missing from TCRdb's copy, which holds only in-frame ones; the method was immunoSEQ multiplex PCR. The DNA was the basis for D and trimming; V, J and clone size are from that table. Of about 300,000 clones in the sample, under 90% are singletons; the top ten hold 1.8%. The germline V gene encodes CDR1 MNHEY and CDR2 SVGAGI. Trimming pared 8 bases from V and 0 bases from J, leaving 8 bases between. This CDR3 is 14 amino acids long. During active infection, Seattle patients enrolled and were then monitored through disease.

This rearrangement joins TRBV6-5 to TRBJ2-6, with TRBD2 as a possible D gene (6 bases). Specimen: peripheral blood. The source of this sequence is a woman aged 30 to 39 with COVID-19, enrolled during active disease. The CDR3 DNA is TGTGCCAGCGGAGGGAGCTCTGGGGCCAACGTCCTGACTTTC. Translated, it gives CASGGSSGANVLTF.